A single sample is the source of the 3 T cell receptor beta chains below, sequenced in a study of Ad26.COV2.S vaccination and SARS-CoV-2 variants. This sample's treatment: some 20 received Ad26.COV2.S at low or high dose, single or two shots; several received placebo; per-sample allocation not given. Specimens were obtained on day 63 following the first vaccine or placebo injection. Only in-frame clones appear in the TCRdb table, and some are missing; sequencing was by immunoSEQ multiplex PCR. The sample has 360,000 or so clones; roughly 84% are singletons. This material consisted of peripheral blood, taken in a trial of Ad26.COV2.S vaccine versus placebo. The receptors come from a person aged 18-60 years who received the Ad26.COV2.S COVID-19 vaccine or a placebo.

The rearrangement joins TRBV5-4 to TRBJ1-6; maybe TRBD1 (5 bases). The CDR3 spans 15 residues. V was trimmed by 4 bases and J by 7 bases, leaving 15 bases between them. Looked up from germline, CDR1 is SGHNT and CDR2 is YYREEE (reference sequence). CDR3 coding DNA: TGTGCCAGCAGCAAGGGACCGGCCGAAAATTCACCCCTCCACTTT. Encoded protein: CASSKGPAENSPLHF.

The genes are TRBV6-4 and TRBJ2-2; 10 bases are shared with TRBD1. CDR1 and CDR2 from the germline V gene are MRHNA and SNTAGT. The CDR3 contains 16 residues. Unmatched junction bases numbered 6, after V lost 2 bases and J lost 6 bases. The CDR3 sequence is CASSDRDRGKAGELFF. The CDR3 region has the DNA TGTGCCAGCAGTGACCGGGACAGGGGAAAGGCCGGGGAGCTGTTTTTT.

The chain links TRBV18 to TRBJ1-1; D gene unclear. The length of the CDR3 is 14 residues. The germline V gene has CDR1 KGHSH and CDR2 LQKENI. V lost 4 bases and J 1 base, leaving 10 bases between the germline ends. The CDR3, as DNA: TGTGCCAGCTCACAAAAATCGAAGAACACTGAAGCTTTCTTT. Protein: CASSQKSKNTEAFF.